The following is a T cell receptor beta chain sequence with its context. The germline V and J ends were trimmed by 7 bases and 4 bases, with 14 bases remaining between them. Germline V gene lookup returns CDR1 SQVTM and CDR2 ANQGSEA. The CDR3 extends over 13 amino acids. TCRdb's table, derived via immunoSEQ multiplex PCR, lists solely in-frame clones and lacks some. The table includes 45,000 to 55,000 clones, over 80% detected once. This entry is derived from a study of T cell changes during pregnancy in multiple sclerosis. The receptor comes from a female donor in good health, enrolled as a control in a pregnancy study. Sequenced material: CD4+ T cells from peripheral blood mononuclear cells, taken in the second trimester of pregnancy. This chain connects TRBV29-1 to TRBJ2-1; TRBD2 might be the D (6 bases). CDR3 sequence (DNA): TGCAGCGGGTTTTCCGGGACTTACAATGAGCAGTTCTTC. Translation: CSGFSGTYNEQFF.